This entry describes one TCR beta chain. TCRdb's table, derived via immunoSEQ multiplex PCR, lists solely in-frame clones and lacks some. Here the sample spans about 150,000 clones, 80% being singletons. There are 15 residues in the CDR3. Trimming shortened V by 0 bases and J by 4 bases, and 12 bases separated the two germline ends. Per the germline V gene, CDR1 is SGHAT and CDR2 is FQNNGV. The record originates from a study of blood T cell repertoires in COVID-19. In the study overall: Sites across the United States, Italy and Spain contributed samples from acute and convalescent COVID-19. The cDNA or gDNA used as material had been derived from T cells, B-cell-depleted T cells, or PBMCs.

The sample was peripheral blood. The rearrangement links TRBV11-2 to TRBJ1-2, with D possibly being TRBD1 (6 bases). The TCR comes from a man aged 55 to 70 with acute or convalescent COVID-19. The CDR3 sequence: CASSLDWQGIYGYTF. For the CDR3, the DNA is TGTGCCAGCAGCTTAGATTGGCAGGGGATCTATGGCTACACCTTC.